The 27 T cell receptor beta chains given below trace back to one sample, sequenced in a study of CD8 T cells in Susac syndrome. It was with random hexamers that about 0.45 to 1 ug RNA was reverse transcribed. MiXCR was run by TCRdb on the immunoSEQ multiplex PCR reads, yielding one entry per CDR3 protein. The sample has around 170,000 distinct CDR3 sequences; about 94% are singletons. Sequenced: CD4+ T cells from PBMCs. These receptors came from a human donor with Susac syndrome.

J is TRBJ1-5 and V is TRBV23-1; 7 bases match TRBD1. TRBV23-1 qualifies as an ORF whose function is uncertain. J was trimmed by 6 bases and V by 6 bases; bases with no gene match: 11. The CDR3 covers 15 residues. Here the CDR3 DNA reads TGCGCCAGCAGCCGCACAGGGGTGGGATGTCAGCCCCAGCATTTT. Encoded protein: CASSRTGVGCQPQHF.

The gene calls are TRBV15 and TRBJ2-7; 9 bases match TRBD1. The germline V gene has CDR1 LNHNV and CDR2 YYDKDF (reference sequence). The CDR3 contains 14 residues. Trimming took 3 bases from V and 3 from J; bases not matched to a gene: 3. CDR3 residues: CATSRDRGGYEQYF. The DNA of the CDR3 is TGTGCCACCAGCAGGGACAGGGGAGGCTACGAGCAGTACTTC. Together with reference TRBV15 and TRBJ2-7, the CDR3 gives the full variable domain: DAMVIQNPRYQVTQFGKPVTLSCSQTLNHNVMYWYQQKSSQAPKLLFHYYDKDFNNEADTPDNFQSRRPNTSFCFLDIRSPGLGDTAMYLCATSRDRGGYEQYFGPGTRLTVT.

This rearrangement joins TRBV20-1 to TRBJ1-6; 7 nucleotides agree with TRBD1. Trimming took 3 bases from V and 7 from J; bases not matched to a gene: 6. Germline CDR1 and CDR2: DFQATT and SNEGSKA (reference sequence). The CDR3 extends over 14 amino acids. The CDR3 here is CSARTTGVNSPLHF. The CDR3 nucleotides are TGCAGTGCTAGGACCACAGGGGTGAATTCACCCCTCCACTTT.

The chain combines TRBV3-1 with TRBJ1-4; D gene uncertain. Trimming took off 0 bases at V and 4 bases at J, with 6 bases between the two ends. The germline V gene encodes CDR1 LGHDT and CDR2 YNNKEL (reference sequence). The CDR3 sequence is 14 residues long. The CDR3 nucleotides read TGTGCCAGCAGCCAAGACGGGTTTAATGAAAAACTGTTTTTT. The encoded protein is CASSQDGFNEKLFF.

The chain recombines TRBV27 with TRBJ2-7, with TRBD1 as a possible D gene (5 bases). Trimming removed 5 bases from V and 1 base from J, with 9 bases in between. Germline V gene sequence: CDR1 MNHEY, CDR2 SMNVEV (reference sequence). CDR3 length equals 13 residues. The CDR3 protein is CASSDGHSYEQYF. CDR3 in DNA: TGTGCCAGCAGTGACGGACATTCCTACGAGCAGTACTTC.

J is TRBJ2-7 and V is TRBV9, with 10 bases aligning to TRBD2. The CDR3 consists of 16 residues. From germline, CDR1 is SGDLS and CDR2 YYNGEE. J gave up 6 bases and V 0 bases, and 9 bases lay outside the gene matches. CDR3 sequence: CASSVGRRSGGGEQYF. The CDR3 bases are TGTGCCAGCAGCGTAGGGCGACGCAGCGGGGGGGGCGAGCAGTACTTC. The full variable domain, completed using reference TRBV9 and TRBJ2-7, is DSGVTQTPKHLITATGQRVTLRCSPRSGDLSVYWYQQSLDQGLQFLIQYYNGEERAKGNILERFSAQQFPDLHSELNLSSLELGDSALYFCASSVGRRSGGGEQYFGPGTRLTVT.

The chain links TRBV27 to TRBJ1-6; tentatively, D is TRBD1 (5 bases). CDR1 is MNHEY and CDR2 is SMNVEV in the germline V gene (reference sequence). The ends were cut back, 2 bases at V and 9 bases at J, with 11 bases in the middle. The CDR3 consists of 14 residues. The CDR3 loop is CASSLNRGGSPLHF. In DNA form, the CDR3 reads TGTGCCAGCAGTTTAAATCGGGGGGGTTCACCCCTCCACTTT.

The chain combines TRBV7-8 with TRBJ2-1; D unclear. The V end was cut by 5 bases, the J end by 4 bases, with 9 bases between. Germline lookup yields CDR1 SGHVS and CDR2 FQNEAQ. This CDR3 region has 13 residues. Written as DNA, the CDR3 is TGTGCCAGCAGCCCGCTTATTTACAATGAGCAGTTCTTC. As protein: CASSPLIYNEQFF.

CDR3 residues: CASSDRGDRGLETQYF. CDR3 coding DNA: TGCGCCAGCAGTGATCGGGGGGACAGGGGGCTGGAGACCCAGTACTTC. The genes are TRBV10-1 and TRBJ2-5; 12 bases match TRBD1. The CDR3 sequence is 16 residues long. After removal of 3 bases from V and 5 bases from J, the junction contained 7 bases not matched to a gene. Per the germline V gene, CDR1 is WNHNN and CDR2 is SYGVQD (reference sequence).

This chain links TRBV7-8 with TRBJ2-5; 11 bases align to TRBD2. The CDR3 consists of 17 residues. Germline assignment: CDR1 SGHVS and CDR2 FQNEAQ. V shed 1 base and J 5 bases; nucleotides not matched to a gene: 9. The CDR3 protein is CASSLGLAGRSGETQYF. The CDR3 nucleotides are TGTGCCAGCAGCTTAGGACTAGCGGGGCGATCAGGGGAGACCCAGTACTTC.

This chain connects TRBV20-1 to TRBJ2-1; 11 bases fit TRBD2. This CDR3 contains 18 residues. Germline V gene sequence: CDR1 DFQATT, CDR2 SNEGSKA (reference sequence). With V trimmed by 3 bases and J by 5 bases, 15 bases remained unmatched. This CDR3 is CSASPFRSSGGADNEQFF. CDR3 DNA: TGCAGTGCTAGTCCCTTTCGGAGTAGCGGGGGGGCCGACAATGAGCAGTTCTTC.

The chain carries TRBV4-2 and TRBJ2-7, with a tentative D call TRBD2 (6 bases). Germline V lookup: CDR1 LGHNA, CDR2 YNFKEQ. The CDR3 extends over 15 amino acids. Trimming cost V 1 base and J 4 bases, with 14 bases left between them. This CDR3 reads CASSQVWDSVYEQYF. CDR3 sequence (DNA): TGTGCCAGCAGCCAAGTATGGGACTCCGTATACGAGCAGTACTTC.

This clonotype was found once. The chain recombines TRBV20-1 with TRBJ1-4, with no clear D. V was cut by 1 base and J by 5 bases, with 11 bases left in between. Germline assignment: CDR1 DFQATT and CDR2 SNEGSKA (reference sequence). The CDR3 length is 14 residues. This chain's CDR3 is CSARVSGPNEKLFF. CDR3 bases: TGCAGTGCTAGAGTATCCGGGCCCAATGAAAAACTGTTTTTT.

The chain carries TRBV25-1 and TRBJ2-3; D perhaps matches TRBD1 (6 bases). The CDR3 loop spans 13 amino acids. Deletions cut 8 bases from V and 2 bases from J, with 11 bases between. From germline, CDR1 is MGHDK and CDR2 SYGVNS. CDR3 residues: CASGGQFTDTQYF. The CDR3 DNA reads TGTGCCAGCGGAGGACAGTTCACAGATACGCAGTATTTT.

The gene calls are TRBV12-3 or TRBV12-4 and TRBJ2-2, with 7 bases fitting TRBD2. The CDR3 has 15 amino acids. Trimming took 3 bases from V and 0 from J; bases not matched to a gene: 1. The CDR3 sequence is CASSFRGANTGELFF. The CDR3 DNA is TGTGCCAGCAGTTTCCGGGGGGCGAACACCGGGGAGCTGTTTTTT.

CDR3 sequence (DNA): TGTGCCAGCGGACTGTGGACTGGGAATGAGCAGTTCTTC. As protein: CASGLWTGNEQFF. The rearrangement joins TRBV2 to TRBJ2-1; D may be TRBD2 (5 bases). Trimming took 8 bases from V and 7 from J, leaving 15 bases between them. Germline CDR1 SNHLY, CDR2 FYNNEI. The CDR3 covers 13 residues.

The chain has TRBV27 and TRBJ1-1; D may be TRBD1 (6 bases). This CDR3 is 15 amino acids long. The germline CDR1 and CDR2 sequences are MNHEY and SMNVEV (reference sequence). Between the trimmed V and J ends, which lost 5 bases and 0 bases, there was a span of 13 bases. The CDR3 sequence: CASSPTGYVNTEAFF. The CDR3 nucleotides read TGTGCCAGCAGTCCTACAGGGTACGTGAACACTGAAGCTTTCTTT.

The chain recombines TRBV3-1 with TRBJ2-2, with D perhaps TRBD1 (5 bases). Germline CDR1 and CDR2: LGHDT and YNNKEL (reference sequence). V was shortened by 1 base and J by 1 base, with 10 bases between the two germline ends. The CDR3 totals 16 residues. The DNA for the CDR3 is TGTGCCAGCAGCCAAGCGGGCAGGGTGAACACCGGGGAGCTGTTTTTT. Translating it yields CASSQAGRVNTGELFF.

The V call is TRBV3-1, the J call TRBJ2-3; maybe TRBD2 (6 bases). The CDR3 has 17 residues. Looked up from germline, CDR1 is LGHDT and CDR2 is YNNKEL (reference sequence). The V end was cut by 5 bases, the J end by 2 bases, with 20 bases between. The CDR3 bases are TGTGCCAGCAGCTCAACCCAACGGGGGACCTTCACAGATACGCAGTATTTT. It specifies CASSSTQRGTFTDTQYF.

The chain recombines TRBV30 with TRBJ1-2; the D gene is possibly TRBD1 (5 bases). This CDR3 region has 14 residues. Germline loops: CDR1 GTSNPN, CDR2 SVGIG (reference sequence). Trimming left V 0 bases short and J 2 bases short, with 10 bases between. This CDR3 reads CAWSVTGQNYGYTF. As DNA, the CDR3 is TGTGCCTGGAGTGTAACGGGGCAGAACTATGGCTACACCTTC.

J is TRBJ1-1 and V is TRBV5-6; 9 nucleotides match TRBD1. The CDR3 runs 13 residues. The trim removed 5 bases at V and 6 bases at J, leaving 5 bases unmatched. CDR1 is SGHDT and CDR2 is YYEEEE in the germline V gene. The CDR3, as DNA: TGTGCCAGCAGTTGGGACAGGGTATCTGAAGCTTTCTTT. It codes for CASSWDRVSEAFF.

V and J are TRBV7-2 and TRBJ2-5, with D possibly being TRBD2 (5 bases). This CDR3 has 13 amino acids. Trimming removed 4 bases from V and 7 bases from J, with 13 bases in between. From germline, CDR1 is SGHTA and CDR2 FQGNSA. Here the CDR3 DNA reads TGTGCCAGCAGCTCAGCAGCGGATGGGACCCAGTACTTC. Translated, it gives CASSSAADGTQYF.

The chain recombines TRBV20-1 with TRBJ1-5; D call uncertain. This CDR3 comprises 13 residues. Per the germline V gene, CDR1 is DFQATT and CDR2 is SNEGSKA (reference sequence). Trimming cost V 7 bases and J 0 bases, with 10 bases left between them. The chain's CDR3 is CSVGVDSNQPQHF. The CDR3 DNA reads TGCAGTGTCGGGGTAGATAGCAATCAGCCCCAGCATTTT.

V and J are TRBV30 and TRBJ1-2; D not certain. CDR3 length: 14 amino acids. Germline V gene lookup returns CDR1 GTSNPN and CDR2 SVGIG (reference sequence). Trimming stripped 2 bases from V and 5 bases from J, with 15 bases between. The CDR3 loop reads CAWSPQGVGYGYTF. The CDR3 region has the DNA TGTGCCTGGAGTCCGCAAGGCGTGGGATATGGCTACACCTTC.

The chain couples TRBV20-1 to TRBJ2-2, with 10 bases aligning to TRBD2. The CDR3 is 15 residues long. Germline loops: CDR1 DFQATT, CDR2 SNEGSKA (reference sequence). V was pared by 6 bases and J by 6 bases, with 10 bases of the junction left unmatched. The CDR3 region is CSATSGQIKSGELFF. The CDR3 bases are TGCAGTGCGACTAGCGGGCAGATAAAGTCCGGGGAGCTGTTTTTT.

CDR3 DNA: TGTGCCAGCACTACTTGGGTGGGGGGGGGCCATAGCAATCAGCCCCAGCATTTT. It translates to CASTTWVGGGHSNQPQHF. The chain couples TRBV12-3 or TRBV12-4 to TRBJ1-5; D possibly corresponds to TRBD1 (6 bases). The V end lost 7 bases, the J end lost 0 bases, and 22 bases lay between the germline ends. The CDR3 contains 18 residues.

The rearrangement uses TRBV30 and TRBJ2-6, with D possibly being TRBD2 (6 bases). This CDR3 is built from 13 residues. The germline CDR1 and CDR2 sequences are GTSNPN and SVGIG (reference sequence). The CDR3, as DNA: TGTGCATGGGGGGTATCTGGGGCCAACGTCCTGACTTTC. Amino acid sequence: CAWGVSGANVLTF.